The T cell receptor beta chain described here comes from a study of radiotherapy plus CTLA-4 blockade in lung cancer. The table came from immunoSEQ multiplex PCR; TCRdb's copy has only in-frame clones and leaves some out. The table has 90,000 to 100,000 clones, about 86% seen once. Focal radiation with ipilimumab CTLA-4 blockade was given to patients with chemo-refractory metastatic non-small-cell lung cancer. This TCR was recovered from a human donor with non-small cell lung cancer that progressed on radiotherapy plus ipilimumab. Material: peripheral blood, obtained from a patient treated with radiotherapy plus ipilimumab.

This CDR3 reads CASGTKLGNQPQHF. CDR3 in DNA: TGTGCCAGTGGTACTAAGCTTGGCAATCAGCCCCAGCATTTT. The rearrangement uses TRBV19 and TRBJ1-5, with D unresolved. The CDR3 loop spans 14 amino acids. From germline, CDR1 is LNHDA and CDR2 SQIVND (reference sequence). V lost 8 bases to trimming and J lost 2 bases, with 13 bases between them.